This T cell receptor beta chain emerged from a study of blood T cells in healthy people across ages. Study observations and caveats: Whereas aged donors had fewer naive CD4+ cells, long-lived donors had more of them and higher diversity.

Together with a sample-barcoded 5' primer, a J-beta primer mix was included in a second PCR lasting roughly 7 to 11 cycles. One entry per CDR3 protein, called by TCRdb with MiXCR from the 5' RACE reads. The repertoire holds about 640,000 distinct CDR3 sequences, roughly three fifths seen once, with 30% to 45% in the top ten. Trimming at V came to 4 bases and at J to 4 bases, leaving 6 bases not matched to a gene. CDR3 length: 15 amino acids. Per the germline V gene, CDR1 is MGHDK and CDR2 is SYGVNS. Samples each yielded at least 5 micrograms of total RNA. Details on this clonotype: The target antigen is unknown.

This TCR was recovered from a man in his fifties or sixties in good health. Specimen: blood. The chain links TRBV25-1 to TRBJ2-3; 9 bases are shared with TRBD2. CDR3 region: CASSGGGAGADTQYF. The CDR3, as DNA: TGTGCCAGCAGTGGCGGGGGGGCCGGAGCAGATACGCAGTATTTT. Together with reference TRBV25-1 and TRBJ2-3, the CDR3 gives the full variable domain: EADIYQTPRYLVIGTGKKITLECSQTMGHDKMYWYQQDPGMELHLIHYSYGVNSTEKGDLSSESTVSRIRTEHFPLTLESARPSHTSQYLCASSGGGAGADTQYFGPGTRLTVL.